The clone carrying this TCR beta chain was recorded a few times. The antigen remains unidentified. The PCR was carried out with 60 Vbeta primers and 13 Jbeta primers. TCRdb's table, derived via immunoSEQ multiplex PCR, lists solely in-frame clones and lacks some. The sample records about 100,000 clones, 81% being singletons. These data are taken from a study of cytomegalovirus exposure and HLA in healthy donors. Study-wide points: Whilst most TCR sequences proved rare, a subset of public TCRs occurred across many donors. It was confirmed in vitro that a few of the CMV-associated chains were specific for CMV antigens. DRB1 had the most TCR associations and HLA-C the fewest, a later analysis found, with rates varying by HLA locus. An observed cluster of highly shared sequence variants was recorded as a likely sequencing artifact.

Sequenced sample: PBMCs. The sequence came from a man aged 25-45 years in good health and CMV-seronegative.

CDR3 in amino acids: CAIGTVDSNQPQHF. Written as DNA, the CDR3 is TGTGCCATCGGGACTGTTGATAGCAATCAGCCCCAGCATTTT. The chain recombines TRBV10-3 with TRBJ1-5, with D possibly TRBD1 on 5 matching bases. Deletions cut 8 bases from V and 0 bases from J, with 11 bases between. CDR1 ENHRY and CDR2 SYGVKD come from the germline V gene. The CDR3 extends over 14 amino acids.